This TCR beta chain emerged from a study of beta chain features in type 1 diabetes. Study findings and constraints: Shortening that was moderate but significant affected the TCRB CDR3s of Type 1 diabetes patients in all four CD4+ subsets.

A note on this clone: Its specificity is unknown.

This CDR3 region has 15 residues. Germline trimming cut 4 bases from V and 4 bases from J; bases unmatched to any gene: 7. CDR1 is SGHRS, CDR2 YFSETQ, per germline. Of the isolated RNA, all was reverse transcribed, and so the sequenced material was expressed TCRB transcripts. The protocol was immunoSEQ multiplex PCR, while the TCRdb copy is restricted to in-frame clones and leaves out a portion. The data hold 640,000 or so clones, with around 15% observed a single time. The chain uses TRBV5-1 and TRBJ1-3; TRBD1 aligns across 8 bases. The specimen sequenced was naive CD4+ T cells from blood. The sequence came from a young man with type 1 diabetes. CDR3: CASSQGQGSGNTIYF. The CDR3 coding sequence is TGCGCCAGCAGCCAAGGACAGGGTTCGGGAAACACCATATATTTT.